This T cell receptor (beta chain) originates from a study of blood T cells in healthy people across ages. Study-level findings and limits: Diversity was estimated from one million T cells, and these estimates were considered underestimates.

A sample-barcoded 5' primer and a J-beta primer mix were used in a second PCR of roughly 6 to 11 cycles. TCRdb itself ran the 5' RACE reads through MiXCR, one entry per CDR3 protein. Here the sample spans hundreds of thousands of distinct CDR3 sequences, 20% to 30% being singletons. A few counts support this clonotype. As yet, its antigen is unknown. CDR3 size: 15 residues. The V gene's germline CDR1 is SGHAT and CDR2 FQNNGV. J gave up 2 bases and V 8 bases, and 11 bases lay outside the gene matches. The sample was also linked to a second study, of T cells of mothers and their children. That publication notes: For each mother, over 8 million TCR beta CDR3 reads were obtained, and for each child, 2.5 million to 3 million.

The specimen sequenced was blood. This receptor was taken from a boy aged 5 to 17 in good health. The chain links TRBV11-2 to TRBJ2-5, with 7 bases identical to TRBD1. CDR3 nucleotide sequence: TGTGCCAGCCGTCAACTCCGGGACAGACAAGAGACCCAGTACTTC. It yields the protein CASRQLRDRQETQYF.